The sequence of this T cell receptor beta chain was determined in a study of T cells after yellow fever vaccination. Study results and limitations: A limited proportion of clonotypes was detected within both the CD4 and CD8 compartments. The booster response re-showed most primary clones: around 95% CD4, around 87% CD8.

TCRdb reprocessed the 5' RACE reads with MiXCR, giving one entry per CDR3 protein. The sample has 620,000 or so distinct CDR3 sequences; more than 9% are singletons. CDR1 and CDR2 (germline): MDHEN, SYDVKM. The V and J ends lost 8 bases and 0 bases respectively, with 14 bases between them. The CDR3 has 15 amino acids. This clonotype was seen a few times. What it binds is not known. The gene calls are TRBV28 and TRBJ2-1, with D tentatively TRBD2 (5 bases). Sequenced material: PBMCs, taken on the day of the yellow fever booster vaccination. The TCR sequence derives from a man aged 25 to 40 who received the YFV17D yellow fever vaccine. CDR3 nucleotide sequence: TGTGCCAGCCTCCCAAGGACTCCCTCCTACAATGAGCAGTTCTTC. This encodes CASLPRTPSYNEQFF. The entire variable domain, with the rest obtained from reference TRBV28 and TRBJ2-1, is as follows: DVKVTQSSRYLVKRTGEKVFLECVQDMDHENMFWYRQDPGLGLRLIYFSYDVKMKEKGDIPEGYSVSREKKERFSLILESASTNQTSMYLCASLPRTPSYNEQFFGPGTRLTVL.